Listed here is a single T cell receptor (beta chain). Its specificity is not known. Trimming pared 6 bases from V and 5 bases from J, leaving 11 bases between. Germline V gene sequence: CDR1 SGHRS, CDR2 YFSETQ. This CDR3 comprises 12 residues. The templates were synthetic TCR analogs, and they were spiked into each PCR. Using immunoSEQ multiplex PCR, the repertoire was profiled, and TCRdb retains in-frame clones only, with some absent. The repertoire holds 30,000 or so clones, with roughly 82% as singletons. This sample is drawn from a study of PD-L1 blockade in urothelial cancer. Study summary: At 3 weeks (second dose) and 6 weeks after starting treatment, blood was analyzed.

Study results and limitations: Stronger expansion of tumor-associated clones in blood at 3 weeks distinguished durable-benefit patients.

The J gene is TRBJ2-5, the V gene TRBV5-1; a possible D gene is TRBD1 (6 bases). The clonotype comes from a man between 60 and 75 years old with urothelial cancer. The input for sequencing was PBMCs, taken around atezolizumab (anti-PD-L1) treatment. The CDR3 is CASTGARETQYF. Here the CDR3 DNA reads TGCGCCAGCACAGGGGCGCGGGAGACCCAGTACTTC.